The rows below give T cell receptor beta chains drawn from one sample of a study of blood T cell repertoires in COVID-19. Sequencing used immunoSEQ multiplex PCR; TCRdb keeps in-frame clones, though not all of them. This sample has approximately 150,000 clones, with about 79% found just once. Sequencing was done on a sample of peripheral blood. The source is a woman aged 45-60 years in a cohort sampled during active or convalescent COVID-19. Each CDR3 is given with its conserved first and last residue. The order of the fields is clone size, CDR3 length, V gene, J gene, D gene, CDR3 DNA, CDR3 protein. A D gene is named only where the DNA matches it firmly. Where a row states a size, it is once, few, many or the class of an expanded clone; other rows omit it.

abundance: .; len: 14; v_gene: TRBV30; j_gene: TRBJ2-3; d_gene: .; CDR3nt: TGTGCCTGGAGTGTATCATGGCTCACAGATACGCAGTATTTT; CDR3aa: CAWSVSWLTDTQYF
abundance: .; len: 16; v_gene: TRBV4-1; j_gene: TRBJ2-1; d_gene: TRBD2; CDR3nt: TGCGCCAGCAGCCAAGTTCTAGCGGGGGTGTACAATGAGCAGTTCTTC; CDR3aa: CASSQVLAGVYNEQFF
abundance: .; len: 17; v_gene: TRBV18; j_gene: TRBJ2-6; d_gene: TRBD2; CDR3nt: TGTGCCAGCTCTCGCGGGGGTCCGGCATCTGGGGCCAACGTCCTGACTTTC; CDR3aa: CASSRGGPASGANVLTF
abundance: few; len: 14; v_gene: TRBV5-1; j_gene: TRBJ2-5; d_gene: TRBD2; CDR3nt: TGCGCCAGCAGCCCGCCTGGGACTAGCAAGACCCAGTACTTC; CDR3aa: CASSPPGTSKTQYF
abundance: .; len: 16; v_gene: TRBV7-9; j_gene: TRBJ1-6; d_gene: TRBD1; CDR3nt: TGTGCCAGCAGCCTCCTGGGACAGGGGTTCGGGTCACCCCTCCACTTT; CDR3aa: CASSLLGQGFGSPLHF
abundance: .; len: 14; v_gene: TRBV6-5; j_gene: TRBJ1-1; d_gene: TRBD1; CDR3nt: TGTGCCAGCAGTTATAACAGGGGGAACACTGAAGCTTTCTTT; CDR3aa: CASSYNRGNTEAFF
abundance: .; len: 18; v_gene: TRBV7-9; j_gene: TRBJ2-4; d_gene: TRBD1; CDR3nt: TGTGCCAGCAGCTTAGCAGGGCAGGGGGCGCCTGCCAAAAACATTCAGTACTTC; CDR3aa: CASSLAGQGAPAKNIQYF
abundance: .; len: 15; v_gene: TRBV6-5; j_gene: TRBJ2-7; d_gene: .; CDR3nt: TGTGCCAGCCACCCCCAGGACAGTTTCTCCTACGAGCAGTACTTC; CDR3aa: CASHPQDSFSYEQYF
abundance: .; len: 14; v_gene: TRBV4-3; j_gene: TRBJ1-6; d_gene: .; CDR3nt: TGCGCCAGCAGCCAAGATTATGTTAATTCACCCCTCCACTTT; CDR3aa: CASSQDYVNSPLHF
abundance: .; len: 12; v_gene: TRBV6-5; j_gene: TRBJ2-3; d_gene: TRBD2; CDR3nt: TGTGCCAGTAGCGGGGGCACAGATACGCAGTATTTT; CDR3aa: CASSGGTDTQYF
abundance: few; len: 14; v_gene: TRBV2; j_gene: TRBJ1-1; d_gene: .; CDR3nt: TGTGCCAGCAGTGCACAGCAGGGGAACACTGAAGCTTTCTTT; CDR3aa: CASSAQQGNTEAFF
abundance: .; len: 17; v_gene: TRBV7-2; j_gene: TRBJ2-5; d_gene: .; CDR3nt: TGTGCCAGCAGCCCCCGGGGTAGTATCGCTTCCCAACAGACCCAGTACTTC; CDR3aa: CASSPRGSIASQQTQYF
abundance: .; len: 15; v_gene: TRBV28; j_gene: TRBJ1-3; d_gene: .; CDR3nt: TGTGCCAGCAGTTCCGCGTCCGCCTCTGGAAACACCATATATTTT; CDR3aa: CASSSASASGNTIYF
abundance: .; len: 13; v_gene: TRBV3-1/TRBV3-2; j_gene: TRBJ1-1; d_gene: .; CDR3nt: TGTGCCAGCAGCCCCAGGGGAAACACTGAAGCTTTCTTT; CDR3aa: CASSPRGNTEAFF
abundance: few; len: 14; v_gene: TRBV19; j_gene: TRBJ2-3; d_gene: TRBD2; CDR3nt: TGTGCCAGTAGTCTAGCGGGCCGGGGTATTGGGCAGTATTTT; CDR3aa: CASSLAGRGIGQYF
abundance: .; len: 14; v_gene: TRBV10-3; j_gene: TRBJ1-2; d_gene: TRBD1; CDR3nt: TGTGCCATCAGTGAGTCCGCGGACAGGGACGGCTACACCTTC; CDR3aa: CAISESADRDGYTF
abundance: .; len: 15; v_gene: TRBV2; j_gene: TRBJ1-4; d_gene: .; CDR3nt: TGTGCCAGCACCCGATGGGGGGGAGCTAATGAAAAACTGTTTTTT; CDR3aa: CASTRWGGANEKLFF
abundance: few; len: 14; v_gene: TRBV6-5; j_gene: TRBJ1-6; d_gene: TRBD1; CDR3nt: TGTGCCAGCAGTTCCTCGGACAGGGCCCGACCCCTCCACTTT; CDR3aa: CASSSSDRARPLHF
abundance: .; len: 13; v_gene: TRBV13; j_gene: TRBJ2-7; d_gene: TRBD1; CDR3nt: TGTGCCAGCAGCGAGGGACAGGCCTACGAGCAGTACTTC; CDR3aa: CASSEGQAYEQYF
abundance: .; len: 13; v_gene: TRBV7-2; j_gene: TRBJ2-5; d_gene: .; CDR3nt: TGTGCCAGCTGCGGGGGCCCCGGGGAGACCCAGTACTTC; CDR3aa: CASCGGPGETQYF
abundance: .; len: 16; v_gene: TRBV11-2; j_gene: TRBJ2-7; d_gene: TRBD1; CDR3nt: TGTGCCAGCAGCTTAGCAGGGACAGGCTCCGAAGGCGAGCAGTACTTC; CDR3aa: CASSLAGTGSEGEQYF
abundance: .; len: 17; v_gene: TRBV11-2; j_gene: TRBJ2-5; d_gene: TRBD2; CDR3nt: TGTGCCAGCAGCTTAGGGCTAGCGGGGGGCAGCCAAGAGACCCAGTACTTC; CDR3aa: CASSLGLAGGSQETQYF
abundance: .; len: 15; v_gene: TRBV15; j_gene: TRBJ2-7; d_gene: TRBD2; CDR3nt: TGTGCCACCAGCTCTCGACTAGCGGGGGTTGTCGAGCAGTACTTC; CDR3aa: CATSSRLAGVVEQYF
abundance: .; len: 16; v_gene: TRBV7-8; j_gene: TRBJ1-5; d_gene: .; CDR3nt: TGTGCCAGCAGCTCCCAGACAGGAGTGGCGAATCAGCCCCAGCATTTT; CDR3aa: CASSSQTGVANQPQHF
abundance: few; len: 13; v_gene: TRBV3-1/TRBV3-2; j_gene: TRBJ2-1; d_gene: .; CDR3nt: TGTGCCAGCAGCCAAGAAGGAGCGGACGAGCAGTTCTTC; CDR3aa: CASSQEGADEQFF
abundance: .; len: 14; v_gene: TRBV3-1/TRBV3-2; j_gene: TRBJ1-2; d_gene: .; CDR3nt: TGTGCCAGCAGCCAAGATACACAGGTCTATGGCTACACCTTC; CDR3aa: CASSQDTQVYGYTF
abundance: .; len: 18; v_gene: TRBV4-2; j_gene: TRBJ2-7; d_gene: TRBD2; CDR3nt: TGTGCCAGCAGCCAAGCTACCATCCCGACTAGCCCACTTTACGAGCAGTACTTC; CDR3aa: CASSQATIPTSPLYEQYF
abundance: .; len: 12; v_gene: TRBV6-5; j_gene: TRBJ1-1; d_gene: .; CDR3nt: TGTGCCAGCAGAGGACAGTTCTCTGAAGCTTTCTTT; CDR3aa: CASRGQFSEAFF
abundance: .; len: 17; v_gene: TRBV14; j_gene: TRBJ2-7; d_gene: TRBD2; CDR3nt: TGTGCCAGCAGCCACGGTGTAGCGGGGGAGAAAATCTACGAGCAGTACTTC; CDR3aa: CASSHGVAGEKIYEQYF
abundance: .; len: 11; v_gene: TRBV12-3/TRBV12-4; j_gene: TRBJ2-7; d_gene: .; CDR3nt: TGTGCCAGCAGCCCTGCCTACGAGCAGTACTTC; CDR3aa: CASSPAYEQYF
abundance: .; len: 15; v_gene: TRBV4-1; j_gene: TRBJ2-5; d_gene: .; CDR3nt: TGCGCCAGCAGCCAAAGAGGGGGGGGCCACGAGACCCAGTACTTC; CDR3aa: CASSQRGGGHETQYF
abundance: .; len: 18; v_gene: TRBV5-1; j_gene: TRBJ2-7; d_gene: TRBD2; CDR3nt: TGCGCCAGCAGCTTGGGGACTAGCGGGGGAACAAGCTCCTACGAGCAGTACTTC; CDR3aa: CASSLGTSGGTSSYEQYF
abundance: .; len: 11; v_gene: TRBV6-2/TRBV6-3; j_gene: TRBJ2-5; d_gene: .; CDR3nt: TGTGCCAGCAGTGACAGAGAGACCCAGTACTTC; CDR3aa: CASSDRETQYF
abundance: .; len: 14; v_gene: TRBV19; j_gene: TRBJ2-7; d_gene: .; CDR3nt: TGTGCCAGTAGCCCTCAGGCAGTCGCCTACGAGCAGTACTTC; CDR3aa: CASSPQAVAYEQYF
abundance: once; len: 14; v_gene: TRBV19; j_gene: TRBJ1-1; d_gene: .; CDR3nt: TGTGCCAGTAAAGTGGCACGGGGAAACACTGAAGCTTTCTTT; CDR3aa: CASKVARGNTEAFF
abundance: .; len: 14; v_gene: TRBV18; j_gene: TRBJ2-5; d_gene: .; CDR3nt: TGTGCCAGCTCAACCGGGTCGAACGGGGAGACCCAGTACTTC; CDR3aa: CASSTGSNGETQYF
abundance: .; len: 15; v_gene: TRBV14; j_gene: TRBJ2-7; d_gene: .; CDR3nt: TGTGCCAGCAGCCACGGATTCAGGGGTTCCTACGAGCAGTACTTC; CDR3aa: CASSHGFRGSYEQYF
abundance: .; len: 14; v_gene: TRBV6-5; j_gene: TRBJ1-2; d_gene: TRBD1; CDR3nt: TGTGCCAGCACCGACGGGACAGCAATATATGGCTACACCTTC; CDR3aa: CASTDGTAIYGYTF
abundance: .; len: 15; v_gene: TRBV19; j_gene: TRBJ2-7; d_gene: TRBD2; CDR3nt: TGTGCCAGTAGTATGGTAGCGGGGGGCTTCTACGAGCAGTACTTC; CDR3aa: CASSMVAGGFYEQYF
abundance: .; len: 17; v_gene: TRBV7-2; j_gene: TRBJ2-5; d_gene: TRBD2; CDR3nt: TGTGCCAGCGCCAAACAGCTGGCACTAGCGGGGGTGGAGACCCAGTACTTC; CDR3aa: CASAKQLALAGVETQYF
abundance: .; len: 16; v_gene: TRBV6-5; j_gene: TRBJ2-7; d_gene: TRBD1; CDR3nt: TGTGCCAGCAGTTACGTCCGGGACAGGGGTGACTACGAGCAGTACTTC; CDR3aa: CASSYVRDRGDYEQYF
abundance: .; len: 12; v_gene: TRBV6-5; j_gene: TRBJ2-1; d_gene: .; CDR3nt: TGTGCCAGCGGGGGGACCATCAATGAGCAGTTCTTC; CDR3aa: CASGGTINEQFF
abundance: .; len: 14; v_gene: TRBV7-6; j_gene: TRBJ1-2; d_gene: TRBD1; CDR3nt: TGTGCCAGCAGCCCCGGACAGGGGGCGGGAGGCTACACCTTC; CDR3aa: CASSPGQGAGGYTF
abundance: .; len: 15; v_gene: TRBV19; j_gene: TRBJ1-1; d_gene: TRBD1; CDR3nt: TGTGCCAGTACAAAGGCAGGGGGCCTGAACACTGAAGCTTTCTTT; CDR3aa: CASTKAGGLNTEAFF
abundance: .; len: 15; v_gene: TRBV7-9; j_gene: TRBJ2-1; d_gene: TRBD2; CDR3nt: TGTGCCAGCAGCTTAGCGGGAGGGATCCCCTTTGAGCAGTTCTTC; CDR3aa: CASSLAGGIPFEQFF
abundance: .; len: 16; v_gene: TRBV6-6; j_gene: TRBJ1-2; d_gene: TRBD1; CDR3nt: TGTGCCAGCAGTTACTCCGGGACAGGGGGCTCAGGTGGCTACACCTTC; CDR3aa: CASSYSGTGGSGGYTF
abundance: .; len: 15; v_gene: TRBV7-6; j_gene: TRBJ1-5; d_gene: .; CDR3nt: TGTGCCAGCAGCTTATTCGCGACAGTCAATCAGCCCCAGCATTTT; CDR3aa: CASSLFATVNQPQHF
abundance: .; len: 13; v_gene: TRBV3-1/TRBV3-2; j_gene: TRBJ2-7; d_gene: TRBD1; CDR3nt: TGTGCCAGCAGCCAAGGACAGGGGTTCGAGCAGTACTTC; CDR3aa: CASSQGQGFEQYF
abundance: once; len: 16; v_gene: TRBV19; j_gene: TRBJ2-4; d_gene: .; CDR3nt: TGTGCCAGTAGTATAGTCCACGGAGGGGGCCAAAACATTCAGTACTTC; CDR3aa: CASSIVHGGGQNIQYF
abundance: once; len: 16; v_gene: TRBV19; j_gene: TRBJ1-5; d_gene: TRBD1; CDR3nt: TGTGCCAGTAGTTCCCTGGACAGGGGGCTAAATCAGCCCCAGCATTTT; CDR3aa: CASSSLDRGLNQPQHF
abundance: few; len: 14; v_gene: TRBV5-6; j_gene: TRBJ1-2; d_gene: TRBD1; CDR3nt: TGTGCCAGCAGCGCGGGACAGCCTAACTATGGCTACACCTTC; CDR3aa: CASSAGQPNYGYTF
abundance: .; len: 15; v_gene: TRBV5-6; j_gene: TRBJ1-2; d_gene: TRBD1; CDR3nt: TGTGCCAGCAGCTTGGGGACAGGGGCCTCTGGTGGCTACACCTTC; CDR3aa: CASSLGTGASGGYTF